What follows are 27 T cell receptor beta chains derived from one specimen sequenced in a study of shared clonotypes between healthy human individuals. The assay was immunoSEQ multiplex PCR, and TCRdb's table has in-frame clones only and misses some. This table has millions of clones, about 95% appearing once. CD45RO-negative cells were positively selected for CCR7, leaving out terminally differentiated effector memory CD45RA+ cells. Sequencing input: naive CD8+ T cells sorted from blood. Receptor source: a man younger than 35 in good health.

With respect to this clone: The same CDR3 also results from other DNA sequences found in this sample. The J gene is TRBJ2-3, the V gene TRBV4-1; weak D call: TRBD1 (6 bases). Per the germline V gene, CDR1 is MGHRA and CDR2 is YSYEKL. This CDR3 region has 14 residues. Between the trimmed V and J ends, which lost 2 bases and 6 bases, there was a span of 12 bases. CDR3 DNA sequence: TGCGCCAGCAGCCAAATCGCAGGGGAGGATACGCAGTATTTT. It specifies CASSQIAGEDTQYF.

For this clone: The same CDR3 also results from other DNA sequences found in this sample. This chain joins TRBV6-5 and TRBJ2-7; 7 nucleotides line up with TRBD2. Trimming cost V 2 bases and J 0 bases; bases outside gene matches: 4. The germline V gene has CDR1 MNHEY and CDR2 SVGAGI. The length of the CDR3 is 15 residues. The CDR3 protein is CASSYGLAGSYEQYF. DNA for the CDR3: TGTGCCAGCAGTTACGGGTTAGCGGGCTCCTACGAGCAGTACTTC.

The rearrangement links TRBV27 to TRBJ1-6; D remains ambiguous. This CDR3 is built from 13 residues. Per germline, CDR1 MNHEY and CDR2 SMNVEV (reference sequence). Trimming shortened V by 8 bases and J by 2 bases, and 7 bases separated the two germline ends. CDR3 nucleotide sequence: TGTGCCAGCCGCCTCACCTATAATTCACCCCTCCACTTT. Its translation is CASRLTYNSPLHF.

The V call is TRBV7-8, the J call TRBJ1-5; tentative D call: TRBD1 (5 bases). The CDR3 extends over 16 amino acids. Germline V gene lookup returns CDR1 SGHVS and CDR2 FQNEAQ. With 1 base removed from V and 4 bases from J, the gap between germline ends came to 14 bases. The CDR3 bases are TGTGCCAGCAGCTTAGTCCAGGGTGAGGTGAATCAGCCCCAGCATTTT. The encoded protein is CASSLVQGEVNQPQHF.

The chain carries TRBV29-1 and TRBJ2-7; D perhaps matches TRBD1 (5 bases). The CDR3 consists of 12 residues. Germline V gene data show CDR1 as SQVTM and CDR2 as ANQGSEA. Trimming left V 3 bases short and J 7 bases short, with 13 bases between. CDR3 protein: CSVEGRDKEQYF. The CDR3 DNA reads as TGCAGCGTTGAGGGCAGGGATAAGGAGCAGTACTTC.

This clone was counted a single time. This chain links TRBV6-5 with TRBJ2-2; D is ambiguous. Germline V gene sequence: CDR1 MNHEY, CDR2 SVGAGI. The CDR3 totals 10 residues. V lost 8 bases and J lost 6, with 4 bases in between. As DNA, the CDR3 is TGTGCCAGCCTGGCCGGGGAGCTGTTTTTT. Translated: CASLAGELFF.

V gene TRBV4-3 combines with J gene TRBJ2-1; no reliable D call. This CDR3 contains 17 residues. CDR1 and CDR2 from the germline V gene are LGHNA and YSLEER. The ends were cut back, 0 bases at V and 0 bases at J, with 12 bases in the middle. CDR3 sequence reads: CASSQDPARSSYNEQFF. DNA of the CDR3: TGCGCCAGCAGCCAAGATCCCGCGCGTAGCTCCTACAATGAGCAGTTCTTC.

J is TRBJ2-7 and V is TRBV29-1; perhaps D is TRBD1 or TRBD2 (7 bases each). Germline assignment: CDR1 SQVTM and CDR2 ANQGSEA. The V end was cut by 6 bases, the J end by 0 bases, with 15 bases between. CDR3 size: 14 residues. The CDR3 loop reads CSVLGGTVSYEQYF. CDR3 nucleotides: TGCAGCGTGCTGGGGGGGACAGTCTCCTACGAGCAGTACTTC.

The gene calls are TRBV5-4 and TRBJ2-3; D possibly matches TRBD1 or TRBD2 (5 bases each). Per germline, CDR1 SGHNT and CDR2 YYREEE (reference sequence). This CDR3 comprises 14 residues. The V end was cut by 4 bases, the J end by 0 bases, with 9 bases between. The CDR3 nucleotides read TGTGCCAGCAGCCCGGGACGGAGCACAGATACGCAGTATTTT. As protein: CASSPGRSTDTQYF. Supplemented by reference TRBV5-4 and TRBJ2-3, the full variable domain reads ETGVTQSPTHLIKTRGQQVTLRCSSQSGHNTVSWYQQALGQGPQFIFQYYREEENGRGNFPPRFSGLQFPNYSSELNVNALELDDSALYLCASSPGRSTDTQYFGPGTRLTVL.

The chain employs TRBV30 and TRBJ2-7; 8 bases agree with TRBD2. CDR1 and CDR2 from the germline V gene are GTSNPN and SVGIG (reference sequence). This CDR3 is built from 13 residues. V shed 2 bases and J 6 bases; nucleotides not matched to a gene: 6. The CDR3 nucleotides are TGTGCCTGGAGTACAGCTAGCGGGTTCGAGCAGTACTTC. The encoded protein is CAWSTASGFEQYF.

The chain carries TRBV6-1 and TRBJ1-2; possible D gene TRBD1, 5 bases. V was pared by 4 bases and J by 4 bases, with 10 bases between. Germline CDR1 reads MNHNS; CDR2 reads SASEGT. This CDR3 is 13 amino acids long. This chain's CDR3 is CASSGQILYGYTF. CDR3 DNA: TGTGCCAGCAGTGGACAGATCCTCTATGGCTACACCTTC.

The CDR3 bases are TGTGCCAGCAGTCAACTCCCTGAAAAACTGTTTTTT. This sequence encodes CASSQLPEKLFF. The rearrangement uses TRBV6-1 and TRBJ1-4; D remains unclear. Trimming pared 5 bases from V and 7 bases from J, leaving 8 bases between. The CDR3 has 12 residues. Per the germline V gene, CDR1 is MNHNS and CDR2 is SASEGT.

The genes are TRBV15 and TRBJ2-7, with D perhaps assigned TRBD1 or TRBD2 (6 bases each). V lost 3 bases, J lost 3 bases, and 15 bases lay in between. Germline lookup yields CDR1 LNHNV and CDR2 YYDKDF (reference sequence). The length of the CDR3 is 15 residues. CDR3 loop: CATSRATRGLYEQYF. CDR3 sequence (DNA): TGTGCCACCAGCAGGGCGACCAGGGGACTCTACGAGCAGTACTTC. The full variable domain, completed using reference TRBV15 and TRBJ2-7, is DAMVIQNPRYQVTQFGKPVTLSCSQTLNHNVMYWYQQKSSQAPKLLFHYYDKDFNNEADTPDNFQSRRPNTSFCFLDIRSPGLGDTAMYLCATSRATRGLYEQYFGPGTRLTVT.

On this clone itself: Other DNA variants within this sample encode the same CDR3. The gene calls are TRBV27 and TRBJ2-5; D not certain. Looked up from germline, CDR1 is MNHEY and CDR2 is SMNVEV (reference sequence). With 4 bases removed from V and 0 bases from J, the gap between germline ends came to 9 bases. This CDR3 is 14 amino acids long. CDR3 amino acids: CASSSTPYQETQYF. The CDR3 nucleotides are TGTGCCAGCAGTTCGACGCCGTACCAAGAGACCCAGTACTTC.

On this clone: This same CDR3 is encoded by further DNA sequences in the sample. The rearrangement links TRBV5-6 to TRBJ2-5, with D tentatively TRBD1 (6 bases). The V and J ends lost 0 bases and 0 bases respectively, with 6 bases between them. Germline assignment: CDR1 SGHDT and CDR2 YYEEEE. The CDR3 consists of 14 residues. The CDR3: CASSLGDNQETQYF. DNA for the CDR3: TGTGCCAGCAGCTTGGGGGACAACCAAGAGACCCAGTACTTC.

The rearrangement joins TRBV7-9 to TRBJ2-3, with TRBD1 identical over 7 bases. The germline V gene has CDR1 SEHNR and CDR2 FQNEAQ (reference sequence). The CDR3 covers 15 residues. The J segment lost 1 base and the V segment lost 5 bases, leaving 6 bases of the junction unmatched. The CDR3 is CASSLGTVGTDTQYF. The CDR3 DNA is TGTGCCAGCAGCCTGGGGACAGTTGGCACAGATACGCAGTATTTT.

CDR3 nucleotides: TGTGCCAGCAGTTCCGGACAGGGGGCGTTGGACTATGGCTACACCTTC. As protein: CASSSGQGALDYGYTF. The rearrangement joins TRBV6-5 to TRBJ1-2; 11 bases line up with TRBD1. V was pared by 4 bases and J by 3 bases, with 7 bases of the junction left unmatched. This CDR3 contains 16 residues. Per germline, CDR1 MNHEY and CDR2 SVGAGI.

The J gene is TRBJ2-2, the V gene TRBV7-3; TRBD2 agrees at 11 bases. Trimming cost V 4 bases and J 4 bases; bases outside gene matches: 5. CDR1 is SGHTA, CDR2 FQGTGA, per germline. The CDR3 spans 16 residues. This CDR3 is CASSYLAGGPTGELFF. For the CDR3, the DNA is TGTGCCAGCAGCTATCTAGCGGGGGGCCCCACCGGGGAGCTGTTTTTT.

This clone was found once. The rearrangement links TRBV6-6 to TRBJ2-2; TRBD2 is a possible D gene (5 bases). The CDR3 is made up of 16 amino acids. Trimming stripped 5 bases from V and 2 bases from J, with 15 bases between. Germline CDR1 and CDR2: MNHNY and SVGAGI (reference sequence). The CDR3 reads CASSPPLAGNTGELFF. The CDR3, as DNA: TGTGCCAGCAGTCCCCCCTTGGCGGGTAACACCGGGGAGCTGTTTTTT.

With respect to this clone: The sample contains more than one DNA sequence encoding this CDR3. This chain links TRBV10-1 with TRBJ2-1, with TRBD2 as a possible D gene (5 bases). V lost 6 bases and J 10 bases, leaving 10 bases between the germline ends. The CDR3 is 11 amino acids. Germline CDR1 WNHNN, CDR2 SYGVQD (reference sequence). This CDR3 reads CASSAGGEQFF. The CDR3 DNA follows: TGCGCCAGCAGCGCGGGCGGAGAGCAGTTCTTC.

The gene calls are TRBV5-4 and TRBJ2-2; D is undetermined. Germline CDR1 SGHNT, CDR2 YYREEE (reference sequence). The CDR3 has 13 amino acids. The ends were cut back, 0 bases at V and 4 bases at J, with 4 bases in the middle. CDR3 sequence (DNA): TGTGCCAGCAGCTTGGAGTTCACCGGGGAGCTGTTTTTT. Its protein product is CASSLEFTGELFF.

The chain carries TRBV6-6 and TRBJ2-7; the match to TRBD1 covers 7 bases. Germline CDR1 is MNHNY and CDR2 is SVGAGI (reference sequence). The CDR3 runs to 13 residues. After removal of 9 bases from V and 2 bases from J, the junction contained 7 bases not matched to a gene. The CDR3 DNA is TGTGCCAGTGCCGGGACAGACCCCTACGAGCAGTACTTC. Protein product: CASAGTDPYEQYF.

This chain joins TRBV6-1 and TRBJ2-7; TRBD1 might be the D (8 bases). CDR1 is MNHNS and CDR2 is SASEGT in the germline V gene. The CDR3 runs 14 residues. V dropped 4 bases and J dropped 5 bases, with 15 bases sitting between them. The CDR3, as DNA: TGTGCCAGCAGTGTCTACAGGGGGGGAGACGAGCAGTACTTC. Its protein product is CASSVYRGGDEQYF.

The table lists this clone with a count of one. The CDR3 DNA sequence: TGTGCCAGCAGTGAAGATAGGGGACAGCGCTATGGCTACACCTTC. Translation gives CASSEDRGQRYGYTF. V and J are TRBV2 and TRBJ1-2, with 7 bases identical to TRBD1. The germline V gene has CDR1 SNHLY and CDR2 FYNNEI. V lost 1 base, J lost 4 bases, and 6 bases stayed unmatched. This CDR3 is built from 15 residues.

This chain links TRBV5-1 with TRBJ2-3, with 10 bases that match TRBD2. Germline CDR1 SGHRS, CDR2 YFSETQ. This CDR3 is 16 amino acids long. V gave up 0 bases and J gave up 2 bases; unmatched junction bases: 3. CDR3 residues: CASSLELAGITDTQYF. CDR3 nucleotide sequence: TGCGCCAGCAGCTTGGAACTAGCGGGAATCACAGATACGCAGTATTTT.

This sequence joins TRBV15 and TRBJ1-5; TRBD1 matches at 10 bases. Germline lookup yields CDR1 LNHNV and CDR2 YYDKDF (reference sequence). This CDR3 has 15 amino acids. The trim removed 3 bases at V and 5 bases at J, leaving 4 bases unmatched. This CDR3 reads CATSRGTGAHQPQHF. The CDR3 bases are TGTGCCACCAGCAGGGGGACAGGGGCACATCAGCCCCAGCATTTT.

As concerns this clone: The same CDR3 arises from other DNA sequences in this sample as well. The CDR3 DNA sequence: TGTGCCAGCAGTGATAGGGACAGGGCGTACGAGCAGTACTTC. This encodes CASSDRDRAYEQYF. The chain combines TRBV2 with TRBJ2-7, with 9 bases identical to TRBD1. The CDR3 sequence is 14 residues long. The V segment lost 3 bases and the J segment 4 bases; nucleotides outside the gene matches: 4. The germline CDR1 and CDR2 sequences are SNHLY and FYNNEI.